The table lists the clone carrying this TCR beta chain with many counts. This entry comes from a study of read filtering for tumor transcriptome and immune sequencing. The CDR3 loop spans 15 amino acids. Germline assignment: CDR1 SGHTA and CDR2 FQGTGA. Trimming removed 4 bases at V and 5 bases at J, with 14 bases between. From approximately 430 ng of RNA, a library with molecular barcoded alpha/delta and beta/gamma adaptors was made. TCRdb processed the reads anew with MiXCR; each CDR3 protein has one entry. Of roughly 61,000 distinct CDR3 sequences listed, roughly 12% are singletons. The receptor's source is a donor at least 40 years old with multiple myeloma. The genes are TRBV7-3 and TRBJ2-2, with D unclear. Sequencing was carried out using a population of CD138-negative cells sorted from bone marrow. The chain's CDR3 is CASSSPTRNTGELFF. Here the CDR3 DNA reads TGTGCCAGCAGCTCCCCGACACGGAATACCGGGGAGCTGTTTTTT.